These T cell receptor beta chains were read from a single sample in a study of T cell repertoires in cytomegalovirus infection. TCRdb itself ran the reads through MiXCR, one entry per CDR3 protein. The table includes approximately 500,000 distinct CDR3 sequences, about 15% detected once. The sample was CD8+ T cells from PBMCs. The origin of the receptors is a human donor in good health (CMV status not recorded). Some clones in this sample may be carry-over from other donors' samples. Each CDR3 is given with its conserved first and last residue. The order of the fields is V gene, J gene, D gene, clone size, CDR3 DNA, CDR3 protein. The D gene is left open where the match is weak. Clone size is shown for a subset of rows, as once, few, many or a class of expanded clone.

v_call: TRBV4-1
j_call: TRBJ2-5
d_call: NA
clone_size: NA
cdr3_nt: TGCGCCAGCAGCCATCTGGGACTTCAAGAGACCCAGTACTTC
cdr3_aa: CASSHLGLQETQYF

v_call: TRBV12-3/TRBV12-4
j_call: TRBJ2-3
d_call: NA
clone_size: many
cdr3_nt: TGTGCCAGCAGTCCAGAAAGATACGAAACAACAGATACGCAGTATTTT
cdr3_aa: CASSPERYETTDTQYF

v_call: TRBV9
j_call: TRBJ2-1
d_call: NA
clone_size: NA
cdr3_nt: TGTGCCAGCAGCCCACCTACACCTGAGCAGTTCTTC
cdr3_aa: CASSPPTPEQFF

v_call: TRBV6-8
j_call: TRBJ1-2
d_call: TRBD1
clone_size: NA
cdr3_nt: TGTGCCAGCAGTTACACAGGGGAGGACTATGGCTACACCTTC
cdr3_aa: CASSYTGEDYGYTF

v_call: TRBV6-1
j_call: TRBJ2-1
d_call: NA
clone_size: many
cdr3_nt: TGTGCCAGCAGTGAAGTCGGCAATGAGCAGTTCTTC
cdr3_aa: CASSEVGNEQFF

v_call: TRBV4-2
j_call: TRBJ2-1
d_call: NA
clone_size: NA
cdr3_nt: TGTGCCAGCAGCCAAGACCATCTAGCGAGTTACAATGAGCAGTTCTTC
cdr3_aa: CASSQDHLASYNEQFF

v_call: TRBV6-1
j_call: TRBJ1-4
d_call: TRBD1
clone_size: many
cdr3_nt: TGTGCCAGCAGTGCCCGGGACAGGGGGCTGGCTAATGAAAAACTGTTTTTT
cdr3_aa: CASSARDRGLANEKLFF

v_call: TRBV20-1
j_call: TRBJ1-2
d_call: NA
clone_size: NA
cdr3_nt: TGCAGTGGTCGGGACAACTATGGCTACACCTTC
cdr3_aa: CSGRDNYGYTF

v_call: TRBV4-2
j_call: TRBJ1-4
d_call: TRBD1
clone_size: few
cdr3_nt: TGTGCCAGCAGCCAAGATTGGGACAGGGGTGAAAAACTGTTTTTT
cdr3_aa: CASSQDWDRGEKLFF

v_call: TRBV19
j_call: TRBJ2-2
d_call: TRBD2
clone_size: many
cdr3_nt: TGTGCCAGTAGTTCGCGGACTAGCGGGAGCCCCACCCCGAACACCGGGGAGCTGTTTTTT
cdr3_aa: CASSSRTSGSPTPNTGELFF

v_call: TRBV7-9
j_call: TRBJ1-1
d_call: NA
clone_size: NA
cdr3_nt: TGTGCCAGCAGCAGCAGGGTCGGTGAAGCTTTCTTT
cdr3_aa: CASSSRVGEAFF

v_call: TRBV7-9
j_call: TRBJ2-7
d_call: NA
clone_size: NA
cdr3_nt: TGTGCCAGCAGCTCCTCCGTGGGGGGAACGGGCTACGAGCAGTACTTC
cdr3_aa: CASSSSVGGTGYEQYF

v_call: TRBV27
j_call: TRBJ2-3
d_call: NA
clone_size: NA
cdr3_nt: TGTGCCAGCAGTTCGGTCATAGGAACAAGCACAGATACGCAGTATTTT
cdr3_aa: CASSSVIGTSTDTQYF

v_call: TRBV27
j_call: TRBJ2-7
d_call: NA
clone_size: NA
cdr3_nt: TGTGCCAGCAGTCTCCGGGCCTCTATCTCCTACGAGCAGTACTTC
cdr3_aa: CASSLRASISYEQYF

v_call: TRBV28
j_call: TRBJ2-7
d_call: NA
clone_size: NA
cdr3_nt: TGTGCCAGCAGTTTATGGGCGGGGCACGAGCAGTACTTC
cdr3_aa: CASSLWAGHEQYF

v_call: TRBV5-1
j_call: TRBJ1-2
d_call: NA
clone_size: few
cdr3_nt: TGCGCCAGCAGCTTACCGACAGACGACTATGGCTACACCTTC
cdr3_aa: CASSLPTDDYGYTF

v_call: TRBV5-1
j_call: TRBJ2-5
d_call: NA
clone_size: NA
cdr3_nt: TGCGCCAGCAGCTGGGGGCCCCCGGGGGCACAAGAGACCCAGTACTTC
cdr3_aa: CASSWGPPGAQETQYF

v_call: TRBV12-5
j_call: TRBJ2-2
d_call: NA
clone_size: many
cdr3_nt: TGTGCTAGTGGTTTGGTAAACACCGGGGAGCTGTTTTTT
cdr3_aa: CASGLVNTGELFF

v_call: TRBV4-1
j_call: TRBJ1-4
d_call: NA
clone_size: NA
cdr3_nt: TGCGCCAGCAGCCCGGGACCGGATAATGAAAAACTGTTTTTT
cdr3_aa: CASSPGPDNEKLFF

v_call: TRBV7-9
j_call: TRBJ1-1
d_call: TRBD1
clone_size: NA
cdr3_nt: TGTGCCAGCAGCCCGCCGGGGACAGTCACTGAAGCTTTCTTT
cdr3_aa: CASSPPGTVTEAFF

v_call: TRBV4-2
j_call: TRBJ2-3
d_call: TRBD2
clone_size: few
cdr3_nt: TGTGCCAGCAGCCCACGGACTAGCGGGAGGGTCGCCACAGATACGCAGTATTTT
cdr3_aa: CASSPRTSGRVATDTQYF

v_call: TRBV10-3
j_call: TRBJ1-2
d_call: TRBD1
clone_size: many
cdr3_nt: TGTGCCATCAGTGAGGGACAGGGACTTTCCTATGGCTACACCTTC
cdr3_aa: CAISEGQGLSYGYTF

v_call: TRBV4-1
j_call: TRBJ2-1
d_call: NA
clone_size: few
cdr3_nt: TGCGCCAGCAGCCAATTAACCGCGGGAAGCAATGAGCAGTTCTTC
cdr3_aa: CASSQLTAGSNEQFF

v_call: TRBV12-3/TRBV12-4
j_call: TRBJ1-1
d_call: NA
clone_size: many
cdr3_nt: TGTGCCAGCAGTTTAGCGTTAGGGGGGCCGTTGGGGCGCACTGAAGCTTTCTTT
cdr3_aa: CASSLALGGPLGRTEAFF

v_call: TRBV29-1
j_call: TRBJ2-7
d_call: TRBD2
clone_size: many
cdr3_nt: TGCGCGGGAGGGTGGAGCTCCTACGAGCAGTACTTC
cdr3_aa: CAGGWSSYEQYF

v_call: TRBV14
j_call: TRBJ2-1
d_call: NA
clone_size: NA
cdr3_nt: TGTGCCAGCAGCCAAGATTTCTGGGTTAGCTCCTACAATGAGCAGTTCTTC
cdr3_aa: CASSQDFWVSSYNEQFF

v_call: TRBV7-6
j_call: TRBJ2-1
d_call: NA
clone_size: many
cdr3_nt: TGTGCCAGCAGCCCCCTCTCAGGAGGATACAATGAGCAGTTCTTC
cdr3_aa: CASSPLSGGYNEQFF

v_call: TRBV6-1
j_call: TRBJ2-7
d_call: TRBD1
clone_size: few
cdr3_nt: TGTGCCAGCAGTCCCACAAGCCCAGACAGGGCCCCGTACGAGCAGTACTTC
cdr3_aa: CASSPTSPDRAPYEQYF